The T cell receptor beta chain under discussion was sequenced for a study of cytomegalovirus exposure and HLA in healthy donors. Donors showed nominal health when sampled, although they likely had unrecorded immune exposures. Study findings and constraints: Indistinguishable V segments, including TRBV6-2 and TRBV6-3, were excluded. A later analysis revealed that TCR association rates differed between HLA loci, peaking at DRB1 and bottoming out at HLA-C. A missense variant in DCLRE1C was later tied to TCR beta V- and J-gene trimming.

This clone was found a few times. Antigen unknown. The V end was cut by 5 bases, the J end by 0 bases, with 14 bases between. Germline V gene sequence: CDR1 MDHEN, CDR2 SYDVKM. The CDR3 spans 17 residues. With 60 Vbeta and 13 Jbeta primers, the PCR was carried out. Clones were sequenced by immunoSEQ multiplex PCR, and TCRdb holds only the in-frame ones, with some missing. The data show 70,000 to 95,000 clones, approximately 56% seen once. The specimen was PBMCs. This receptor was obtained from a woman in her thirties in good health and CMV-seropositive. The J gene is TRBJ2-6, the V gene TRBV28; D perhaps matches TRBD1 (6 bases). CDR3 residues: CASSETGAYSGANVLTF. For the CDR3, the DNA is TGTGCCAGCAGTGAGACAGGCGCCTACTCTGGGGCCAACGTCCTGACTTTC.